One and the same sample provided the 2 T cell receptor beta chains below, sequenced in a study of shared T cell receptors in the human thymus. Generated by immunoSEQ multiplex PCR, the TCRdb table keeps only in-frame clones and is missing some. The table has about 610,000 clones, more than 75% seen once; the top ten hold about 0.01%. The same specimen was also included in a second study, on human thymus T cells.

Sequencing was carried out using thymocytes. These receptors were obtained from a boy in the first two years of life with a congenital heart defect.

V is TRBV14 and J is TRBJ2-1; 11 positions match TRBD2. CDR3 length: 21 amino acids. The J segment lost 3 bases and the V segment lost 1 base, leaving 17 bases of the junction unmatched. Looked up from germline, CDR1 is SGHDN and CDR2 is FVKESK. The CDR3 DNA reads TGTGCCAGCAGCCAAGCGGGATTTGTCGGGCCTCTAGCGGGGGGCTACAATGAGCAGTTCTTC. It translates to CASSQAGFVGPLAGGYNEQFF.

The V and J genes are TRBV23-1 and TRBJ2-7; 9 bases are a match to TRBD1. TRBV23-1 is an ORF; its function is uncertain. The CDR3 is made up of 16 amino acids. V lost 4 bases to trimming and J lost 2 bases; unmatched junction nucleotides: 9. CDR3 DNA: TGCGCCAGCAGTCTAAAGGGGGACAGGGTAACCTACGAGCAGTACTTC. Translation gives CASSLKGDRVTYEQYF.